The 4 T cell receptor beta chains in this list originate from one sample, sequenced in a study of cytomegalovirus exposure and HLA in healthy donors. The PCR employed 60 Vbeta primers together with 13 Jbeta primers. Sequencing was performed with immunoSEQ multiplex PCR; in TCRdb, only in-frame clones are kept and a portion is missing. The sample has some 160,000 clones, more than 75% seen once. The specimen sequenced was PBMCs. The receptors originated from a male donor in good health and CMV-seronegative.

The chain uses TRBV6-5 and TRBJ1-1; 7 nucleotides align to TRBD1. The germline V gene has CDR1 MNHEY and CDR2 SVGAGI. The CDR3 consists of 14 residues. V was clipped by 6 bases and J by 5 bases; unmatched bases: 9. CDR3 protein: CASRPSGGWTEAFF. In nucleotides, the CDR3 is TGTGCCAGCAGGCCATCAGGGGGTTGGACTGAAGCTTTCTTT.

V and J are TRBV28 and TRBJ2-5; 10 bases are a match to TRBD2. Germline CDR1 and CDR2: MDHEN and SYDVKM. After removal of 10 bases from V and 11 bases from J, the junction contained 13 bases not matched to a gene. The length of the CDR3 is 13 residues. CDR3 sequence (DNA): TGTGCCACGACTAGCGGGCCAAAGGGGGAGCAGTACTTC. Translating it yields CATTSGPKGEQYF. Full variable domain (outside the CDR3, taken from reference TRBV28 and TRBJ2-5): DVKVTQSSRYLVKRTGEKVFLECVQDMDHENMFWYRQDPGLGLRLIYFSYDVKMKEKGDIPEGYSVSREKKERFSLILESASTNQTSMYLCATTSGPKGEQYFGPGTRLLVL.

The chain is built from TRBV7-2 and TRBJ1-2, with TRBD1 identical over 7 bases. The trim removed 5 bases at V and 5 bases at J, leaving 5 bases unmatched. The CDR3 consists of 13 residues. From germline, CDR1 is SGHTA and CDR2 FQGNSA. CDR3 nucleotide sequence: TGTGCCAGCAGCGTGACAGGGTCGTATGGCTACACCTTC. Amino acid sequence: CASSVTGSYGYTF.

The chain employs TRBV29-1 and TRBJ2-3; 9 nucleotides agree with TRBD2. The trim removed 5 bases at V and 0 bases at J, leaving 3 bases unmatched. Germline V gene lookup returns CDR1 SQVTM and CDR2 ANQGSEA. This CDR3 region has 14 residues. As DNA, the CDR3 is TGCAGCGTTCCTACTAGCGGGAGCACAGATACGCAGTATTTT. Its protein is CSVPTSGSTDTQYF.